The entry that follows covers one T cell receptor (beta chain) sequence. There are 14 residues in the CDR3. Germline values: CDR1 SGHRS, CDR2 YFSETQ. V gave up 1 base and J gave up 0 bases, with 8 bases separating them. Profiling relied on immunoSEQ multiplex PCR, and the TCRdb table lists in-frame clones only, not all of them. There are around 49,000 clones in the sample; approximately 95% occur only once, and around 10% lies in the top ten. The rearrangement uses TRBV5-1 and TRBJ2-7; D is uncertain. This receptor was obtained from a man aged 40-50 years with rheumatoid arthritis. The sample comprised PBMCs. CDR3 coding DNA: TGCGCCAGCAGCTTGTCGGTTCCCTCCTACGAGCAGTACTTC. Translation: CASSLSVPSYEQYF.